One and the same sample provided the 17 T cell receptor beta chains below, sequenced in a study of shared clonotypes between healthy human individuals. The table came from immunoSEQ multiplex PCR; TCRdb's copy has only in-frame clones and leaves some out. The table includes approximately 2.5 million clones, around 90% detected once. The source material was naive CD4+ T cells sorted from blood. Subset meaning: CD45RA+ positively selected. These receptors came from a man aged 18 to 29 in good health.

V and J are TRBV19 and TRBJ2-6; D possibly corresponds to TRBD2 (5 bases). Germline V gives CDR1 LNHDA, CDR2 SQIVND (reference sequence). The CDR3 spans 15 residues. V lost 5 bases and J lost 2, with 10 bases in between. The CDR3 nucleotides read TGTGCCAGTAGTGGACGGGGAGCTGGGGCCAACGTCCTGACTTTC. Protein product: CASSGRGAGANVLTF.

The chain employs TRBV9 and TRBJ1-5; D remains unclear. The V end lost 0 bases, the J end lost 4 bases, and 8 bases lay between the germline ends. Germline CDR1 and CDR2: SGDLS and YYNGEE. There are 14 residues in the CDR3. CDR3 in amino acids: CASSVGRANQPQHF. The CDR3, as DNA: TGTGCCAGCAGCGTAGGCAGAGCTAATCAGCCCCAGCATTTT.

This clone came up a few times. CDR3 sequence: CAWTTTHPVTGANVLTF. CDR3 nucleotide sequence: TGTGCCTGGACCACCACCCACCCCGTAACTGGGGCCAACGTCCTGACTTTC. The chain joins TRBV30 to TRBJ2-6; D is unclear. Trimming took off 4 bases at V and 2 bases at J, with 18 bases between the two ends. The CDR3 contains 17 residues. Germline V gene sequence: CDR1 GTSNPN, CDR2 SVGIG (reference sequence).

This clone has a single count. The V gene is TRBV19, the J gene TRBJ1-1; 7 bases match TRBD1. The V segment lost 5 bases and the J segment 5 bases; nucleotides outside the gene matches: 8. CDR3 size: 14 residues. Germline V CDR1 and CDR2: LNHDA, SQIVND (reference sequence). Here the CDR3 DNA reads TGTGCCAGTAGTTCCCAGGGGGGATTGACTGAAGCTTTCTTT. It translates to CASSSQGGLTEAFF. The variable domain in full, with the rest retrieved from reference TRBV19 and TRBJ1-1, is DGGITQSPKYLFRKEGQNVTLSCEQNLNHDAMYWYRQDPGQGLRLIYYSQIVNDFQKGDIAEGYSVSREKKESFPLTVTSAQKNPTAFYLCASSSQGGLTEAFFGQGTRLTVV.

The V gene is TRBV11-3, the J gene TRBJ2-1, with D possibly being TRBD1 or TRBD2 (5 bases each). The length of the CDR3 is 16 residues. V lost 4 bases and J lost 9, with 22 bases in between. CDR1 and CDR2 from the germline V gene are SGHNT and YENEEA. CDR3 in DNA: TGTGCCAGCAGCTCCGCCGGGCTAGCATTAAGGGGTGAGCAGTTCTTC. This sequence encodes CASSSAGLALRGEQFF.

The chain recombines TRBV27 with TRBJ1-2; the D gene is possibly TRBD1 (5 bases). Per germline, CDR1 MNHEY and CDR2 SMNVEV (reference sequence). Trimming removed 3 bases from V and 6 bases from J, with 17 bases in between. This CDR3 spans 15 amino acids. The CDR3 region has the DNA TGTGCCAGCAGTTTGTCATTTCGGGGGGAGGATGGCTACACCTTC. It is translated as CASSLSFRGEDGYTF.

V and J are TRBV5-5 and TRBJ1-6; D not certain. V was shortened by 5 bases and J by 4 bases, with 19 bases between the two germline ends. CDR3 length: 17 amino acids. The germline V gene has CDR1 SGHKS and CDR2 YYEKEE (reference sequence). CDR3 bases: TGTGCCAGCAGTTCCGGTCCAGCCGTCGGATATAATTCACCCCTCCACTTT. Its protein is CASSSGPAVGYNSPLHF.

This chain links TRBV5-1 with TRBJ1-1, with 9 positions matching TRBD1. CDR3 length: 15 amino acids. Germline CDR1 and CDR2: SGHRS and YFSETQ. The V gene end was trimmed by 2 bases and the J gene end by 5 bases; junction bases not matched to a gene: 7. The CDR3 region has the DNA TGCGCCAGCAGCTTAGTGGGACAGGGAAGGACTGAAGCTTTCTTT. Translating gives CASSLVGQGRTEAFF.

This sequence joins TRBV5-1 and TRBJ2-1; 10 nucleotides align to TRBD2. This CDR3 comprises 15 residues. Trimming at V came to 3 bases and at J to 9 bases, leaving 9 bases not matched to a gene. The germline gives CDR1 SGHRS, CDR2 YFSETQ. CDR3 residues: CASSSQAGGIGEQFF. CDR3 in DNA: TGCGCCAGCAGCTCCCAAGCGGGAGGGATTGGTGAGCAGTTCTTC.

The rearrangement links TRBV7-9 to TRBJ2-1; 12 bases agree with TRBD2. Trimming removed 4 bases from V and 4 bases from J; junction bases left unmatched: 2. CDR1 is SEHNR and CDR2 is FQNEAQ in the germline V gene (reference sequence). The CDR3 length is 15 residues. CDR3 DNA sequence: TGTGCCAGCAGCTGGACTAGCGGGACATACAATGAGCAGTTCTTC. Protein product: CASSWTSGTYNEQFF.

The chain recombines TRBV7-2 with TRBJ2-2; 9 bases are shared with TRBD2. CDR1 and CDR2 (germline): SGHTA, FQGNSA. V lost 2 bases, J lost 4 bases, and 5 bases stayed unmatched. CDR3 length: 16 amino acids. The CDR3 DNA reads as TGTGCCAGCAGCTTACAAGCGGGAGGAACCACCGGGGAGCTGTTTTTT. Translated: CASSLQAGGTTGELFF.

Turning to this clone: The sample holds other DNA sequences that translate to the same CDR3. The V and J genes are TRBV6-1 and TRBJ1-2; unclear D gene. Looked up from germline, CDR1 is MNHNS and CDR2 is SASEGT. Trimming shortened V by 3 bases and J by 7 bases, and 9 bases separated the two germline ends. The CDR3 is made up of 12 amino acids. Written as DNA, the CDR3 is TGTGCCAGCAGTGACTCGGGTCTTGGCTACACCTTC. Its translation is CASSDSGLGYTF.

This clone has only one observation. The chain carries TRBV6-6 and TRBJ2-5; D possibly matches TRBD1 or TRBD2 (5 bases each). The CDR3 extends over 16 amino acids. The germline gives CDR1 MNHNY, CDR2 SVGAGI (reference sequence). V shed 6 bases and J shed 1 base, with 18 bases lying between them. CDR3 sequence (DNA): TGTGCCAGCAGCCGGGGACGATTCCCTCCCCAAGAGACCCAGTACTTC. This gives the protein CASSRGRFPPQETQYF.

The genes are TRBV10-1 and TRBJ2-5; D is uncertain. Trimming removed 0 bases from V and 2 bases from J, with 7 bases in between. The germline gives CDR1 WNHNN, CDR2 SYGVQD (reference sequence). There are 14 residues in the CDR3. CDR3 residues: CASSESNTQETQYF. The CDR3 coding sequence is TGCGCCAGCAGTGAGTCAAACACACAAGAGACCCAGTACTTC.

This chain joins TRBV19 and TRBJ1-2; TRBD1 matches at 8 bases. CDR1 is LNHDA and CDR2 is SQIVND in the germline V gene (reference sequence). The CDR3 consists of 14 residues. J gave up 5 bases and V 7 bases, and 9 bases lay outside the gene matches. The CDR3 DNA follows: TGTGCCAGTACCCCGGGACAGGTCCTGTATGGCTACACCTTC. It yields the protein CASTPGQVLYGYTF.

Notes on this clone: Other DNA variants within this sample encode the same CDR3. The rearrangement links TRBV28 to TRBJ2-6; TRBD2 might be the D (7 bases). V was shortened by 5 bases and J by 2 bases, with 10 bases between the two germline ends. The CDR3 is 15 residues long. The germline gives CDR1 MDHEN, CDR2 SYDVKM. CDR3 DNA: TGTGCCAGCAGTGGGGGGGGCGCTGGGGCCAACGTCCTGACTTTC. Residues: CASSGGGAGANVLTF.

This clone was picked up a small number of times. The chain uses TRBV30 and TRBJ1-1; TRBD1 aligns across 10 bases. V dropped 5 bases and J dropped 6; count of bases not matched to a gene: 6. Germline CDR1 and CDR2: GTSNPN and SVGIG (reference sequence). The CDR3 is 13 amino acids. CDR3 DNA sequence: TGTGCCTGGGCCGGGACAGGGGTTTCTGAAGCTTTCTTT. This encodes CAWAGTGVSEAFF.